This is a list of T cell receptor beta chains from one sample in a study of monozygotic twins with inflammatory bowel disease. TCRdb re-called the 5' RACE reads; every CDR3 protein appears as one record, without DNA. In total, the table holds approximately 200,000 distinct CDR3 sequences. The sequenced material came from blood. Every receptor here comes from a human donor with ulcerative colitis or Crohn's disease, or a healthy co-twin of an affected twin (not recorded which). CDR3s include the opening cysteine and the closing phenylalanine or tryptophan. Each record gives: J gene, V gene, CDR3 protein.

TRBJ1-5,TRBV18,CASSPLGQGAGQPQHF
TRBJ1-1,TRBV5-1,CASSHYTENTEAFF
TRBJ2-3,TRBV10-3,CAITGDNTDTQYF
TRBJ2-7,TRBV5-1,CASSTSGTYEQYF
TRBJ2-2,TRBV6-1,CASRPGLLNTGELFF
TRBJ2-1,TRBV7-8,CASSLRLTGLHNEQFF
TRBJ1-2,TRBV5-4,CASSPHTGPIYGYTF
TRBJ2-6,TRBV20-1,CSARRRRYGANVLTF
TRBJ2-5,TRBV20-1,CSASPDRGLQETQYF
TRBJ1-1,TRBV5-5,CASSLAIRRETEAFF
TRBJ2-2,TRBV7-7,CASSLTRDSGELFF
TRBJ2-3,TRBV12-3/TRBV12-4,CASSSLIRTLGGGYRQDTQYF
TRBJ1-2,TRBV12-3/TRBV12-4,CASSLAIGAGINGYTF
TRBJ1-2,TRBV2,CASWGEVPGPEGNYGYTF
TRBJ2-3,TRBV7-9,CASGGGRDADTQYF
TRBJ2-3,TRBV11-2,CASSLFSDTQYF
TRBJ2-2,TRBV2,CASRASGVDTGELFF
TRBJ1-4,TRBV3-1,CASYPRKENNEKLFF
TRBJ2-5,TRBV5-1,CASSLTQGFGETQYF
TRBJ2-7,TRBV7-9,CASSSGDGVNEQYF
TRBJ2-3,TRBV3-1,CASSQEASRGQGKDTQYF
TRBJ2-7,TRBV20-1,CSARAGALGEQYF
TRBJ1-1,TRBV12-3/TRBV12-4,CASSPRQLNTEAFF
TRBJ2-7,TRBV7-9,CASSPQTGQRFYEQYF
TRBJ2-4,TRBV7-2,CASSLDGRNIQYF
TRBJ1-2,TRBV25-1,CASSDPRSPMDGYTF
TRBJ1-5,TRBV12-3/TRBV12-4,CASSWTGGYQPQHF
TRBJ2-4,TRBV5-1,CASSPDPRGAKNMQYF
TRBJ1-4,TRBV5-1,CASSLSPSGSGEKLFF
TRBJ1-5,TRBV5-1,CASSESGGNQPQHF
TRBJ2-1,TRBV5-4,CASSHLLRGSYNEQFF
TRBJ2-7,TRBV4-2,CASSQVSGGAGYRSYEQYF
TRBJ1-2,TRBV6-1,CASSRGQALDGYTF
TRBJ1-4,TRBV7-9,CASSPQGPTNEKLFF
TRBJ1-1,TRBV7-9,CASSFPGQIEAFF
TRBJ2-7,TRBV2,CASSGVGEQYF
TRBJ2-7,TRBV27,CASSYTGGAVYEQYF
TRBJ2-3,TRBV7-8,CASSLVAGGGGAQYF
TRBJ2-3,TRBV10-3,CAISDGTGVPRDTQYF
TRBJ1-6,TRBV7-2,CASSLRDIGHSPLHF
TRBJ1-6,TRBV5-1,CASSLGGTDNSPLHF
TRBJ2-4,TRBV2,CASSEGGAAKNIQYF
TRBJ2-3,TRBV7-8,CASSFPGFSTDTQYF
TRBJ2-4,TRBV5-5,CASSFRGTANKNIQYF
TRBJ1-5,TRBV19,CASSPRDLGPQHF
TRBJ1-2,TRBV6-5,CASSYSRRLNYGYTF
TRBJ2-7,TRBV28,CATLEGQPYEQYF
TRBJ2-7,TRBV20-1,CSARDRQGGYEQYF
TRBJ2-7,TRBV5-5,CASSWGQGSYEQYF
TRBJ1-1,TRBV10-3,CAISSFGGANTEAFF
TRBJ2-5,TRBV5-1,CASSGLAGGQQETQYF
TRBJ1-2,TRBV20-1,CSANSRGDGVNYGYTF
TRBJ1-1,TRBV12-3/TRBV12-4,CASSYDNTEAFF
TRBJ1-4,TRBV7-9,CASSSPFLGRNEKLFF